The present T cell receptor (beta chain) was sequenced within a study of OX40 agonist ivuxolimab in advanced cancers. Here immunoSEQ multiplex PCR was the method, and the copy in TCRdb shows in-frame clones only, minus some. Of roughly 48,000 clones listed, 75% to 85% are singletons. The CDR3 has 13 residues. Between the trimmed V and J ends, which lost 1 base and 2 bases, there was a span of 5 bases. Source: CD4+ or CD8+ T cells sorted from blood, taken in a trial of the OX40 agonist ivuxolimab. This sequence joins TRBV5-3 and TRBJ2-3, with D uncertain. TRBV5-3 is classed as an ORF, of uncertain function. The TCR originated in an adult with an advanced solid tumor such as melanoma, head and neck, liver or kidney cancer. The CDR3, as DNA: TGTGCCAGAAGCTTGCCACCCACAGATACGCAGTATTTT. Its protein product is CARSLPPTDTQYF.